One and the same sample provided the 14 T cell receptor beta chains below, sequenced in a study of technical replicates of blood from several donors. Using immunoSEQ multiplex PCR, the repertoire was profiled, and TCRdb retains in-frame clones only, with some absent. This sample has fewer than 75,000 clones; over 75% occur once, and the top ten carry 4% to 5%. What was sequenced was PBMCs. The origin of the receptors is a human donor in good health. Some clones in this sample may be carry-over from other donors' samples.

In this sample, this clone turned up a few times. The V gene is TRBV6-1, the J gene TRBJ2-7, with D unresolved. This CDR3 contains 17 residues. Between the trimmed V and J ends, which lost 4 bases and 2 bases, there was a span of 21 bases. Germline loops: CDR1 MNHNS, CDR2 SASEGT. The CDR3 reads CASSVRYPGGVAYEQYF. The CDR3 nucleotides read TGTGCCAGCAGTGTACGTTATCCCGGCGGAGTCGCCTACGAGCAGTACTTC.

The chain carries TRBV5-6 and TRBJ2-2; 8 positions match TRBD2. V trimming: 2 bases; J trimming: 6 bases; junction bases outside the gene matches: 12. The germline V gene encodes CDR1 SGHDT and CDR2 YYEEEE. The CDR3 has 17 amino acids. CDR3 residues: CASSFRSGGRRAGELFF. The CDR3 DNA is TGTGCCAGCAGCTTTAGGTCGGGAGGGAGGCGAGCCGGGGAGCTGTTTTTT.

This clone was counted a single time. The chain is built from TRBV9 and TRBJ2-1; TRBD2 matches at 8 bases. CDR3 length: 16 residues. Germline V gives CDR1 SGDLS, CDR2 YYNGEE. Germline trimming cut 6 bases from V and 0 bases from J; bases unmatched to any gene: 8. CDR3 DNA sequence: TGTGCCAGCACCACGGGAGGGCCGACCTCCTACAATGAGCAGTTCTTC. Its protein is CASTTGGPTSYNEQFF.

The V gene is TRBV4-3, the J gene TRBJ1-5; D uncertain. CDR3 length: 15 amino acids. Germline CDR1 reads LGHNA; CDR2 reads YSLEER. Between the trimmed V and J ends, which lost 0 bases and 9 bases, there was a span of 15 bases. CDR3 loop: CASSQDREASRPQHF. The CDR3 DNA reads TGCGCCAGCAGCCAAGATAGGGAAGCTAGCCGGCCCCAGCATTTT.

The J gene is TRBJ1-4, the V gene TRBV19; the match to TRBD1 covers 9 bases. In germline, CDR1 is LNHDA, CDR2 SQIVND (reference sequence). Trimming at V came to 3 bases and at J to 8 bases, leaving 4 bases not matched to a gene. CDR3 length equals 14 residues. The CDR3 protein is CASSMDRGREKLFF. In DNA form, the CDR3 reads TGTGCCAGTAGTATGGACAGGGGACGAGAAAAACTGTTTTTT.

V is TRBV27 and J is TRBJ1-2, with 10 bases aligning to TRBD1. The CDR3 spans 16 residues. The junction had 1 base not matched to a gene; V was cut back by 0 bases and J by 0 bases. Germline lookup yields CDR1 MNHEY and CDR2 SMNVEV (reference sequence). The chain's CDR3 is CASSLSGTGANYGYTF. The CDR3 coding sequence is TGTGCCAGCAGTTTATCCGGGACAGGGGCTAACTATGGCTACACCTTC.

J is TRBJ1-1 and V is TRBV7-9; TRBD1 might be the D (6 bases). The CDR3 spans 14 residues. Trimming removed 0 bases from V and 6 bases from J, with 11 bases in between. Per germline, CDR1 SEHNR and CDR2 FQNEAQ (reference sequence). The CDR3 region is CASSLATGIPEAFF. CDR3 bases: TGTGCCAGCAGCTTAGCGACAGGAATCCCTGAAGCTTTCTTT.

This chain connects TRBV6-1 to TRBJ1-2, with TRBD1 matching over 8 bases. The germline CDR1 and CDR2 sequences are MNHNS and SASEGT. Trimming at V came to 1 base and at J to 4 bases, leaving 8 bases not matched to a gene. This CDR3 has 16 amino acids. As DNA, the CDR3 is TGTGCCAGCAGTGAAGATCCCCAGGGGGCTCCCTATGGCTACACCTTC. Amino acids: CASSEDPQGAPYGYTF.

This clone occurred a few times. The CDR3 DNA reads as TGTGCCAGCAGCTTCAGGACTAGCGGGAATGTTGGTGATACGCAGTATTTT. Protein product: CASSFRTSGNVGDTQYF. The chain recombines TRBV11-2 with TRBJ2-3; 12 bases are shared with TRBD2. Germline-derived CDR1 and CDR2 are SGHAT and FQNNGV. This CDR3 spans 17 amino acids. V lost 3 bases to trimming and J lost 6 bases; unmatched junction nucleotides: 10.

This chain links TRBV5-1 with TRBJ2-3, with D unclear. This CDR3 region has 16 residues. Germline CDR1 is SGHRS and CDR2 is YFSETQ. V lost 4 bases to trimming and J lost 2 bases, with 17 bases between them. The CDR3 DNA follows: TGCGCCAGCAGCATCAGATTGACGGAGACCACAGATACGCAGTATTTT. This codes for CASSIRLTETTDTQYF.

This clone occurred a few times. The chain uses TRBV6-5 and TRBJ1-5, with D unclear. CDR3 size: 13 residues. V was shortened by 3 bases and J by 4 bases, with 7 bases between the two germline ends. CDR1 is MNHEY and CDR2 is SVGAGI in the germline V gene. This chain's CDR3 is CASSYSVNQPQHF. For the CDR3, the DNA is TGTGCCAGCAGTTATTCTGTAAATCAGCCCCAGCATTTT.

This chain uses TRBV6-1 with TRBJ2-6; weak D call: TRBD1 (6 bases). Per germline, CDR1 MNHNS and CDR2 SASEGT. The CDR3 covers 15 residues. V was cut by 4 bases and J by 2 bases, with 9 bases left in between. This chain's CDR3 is CASSGRTAGANVLTF. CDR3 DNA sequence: TGTGCCAGCAGTGGGCGGACAGCTGGGGCCAACGTCCTGACTTTC.

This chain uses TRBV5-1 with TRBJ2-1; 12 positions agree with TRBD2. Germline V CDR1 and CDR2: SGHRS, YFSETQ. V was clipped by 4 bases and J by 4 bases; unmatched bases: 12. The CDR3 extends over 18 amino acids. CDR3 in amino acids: CASSTSPVLAGGYNEQFF. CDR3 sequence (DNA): TGCGCCAGCAGCACCAGTCCCGTACTAGCGGGAGGATACAATGAGCAGTTCTTC.

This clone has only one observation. This chain's CDR3 is CASRRDEVGLGTYNEQFF. The CDR3 region has the DNA TGTGCCAGCAGACGCGACGAAGTAGGACTAGGGACCTACAATGAGCAGTTCTTC. The gene calls are TRBV4-2 and TRBJ2-1; TRBD2 matches 7 bases. The junction had 16 bases not matched to a gene; V was cut back by 6 bases and J by 2 bases. The length of the CDR3 is 18 residues. CDR1 is LGHNA and CDR2 is YNFKEQ in the germline V gene.